The present TCR beta chain was sequenced within a study of T cells in Graves' hyperthyroidism and ophthalmopathy. This clonotype occurred many times. It was RNA transcripts that yielded the amplified TCR beta CDR3 regions. The study used the HTBI primer set for a first-round RT-PCR of the TCR CDR3. MiXCR, applied by TCRdb to the multiplex PCR reads, yields one record per CDR3 protein. In the table there are fewer than 450,000 distinct CDR3 sequences, about 14% of which are singletons. The V and J ends lost 2 bases and 6 bases respectively, with 14 bases between them. Per germline, CDR1 MNHNS and CDR2 SASEGT. The length of the CDR3 is 14 residues. Among ophthalmopathy patients, the Clinical Activity Score reached at least 3, the NOSPECS grade reached at least 4, and duration remained under 3 months. Each diagnosis drew on symptoms, thyroxine, TRAb, thyroid ultrasound and orbital computed tomography findings.

The source of this sequence is a man aged 45-65 years with Graves' ophthalmopathy. Sequenced: blood. V gene TRBV6-1 combines with J gene TRBJ2-7; possibly TRBD2 for D (6 bases). As DNA, the CDR3 is TGTGCCAGCAGTGAATCTGGGGGACTTGGCGAGCAGTACTTC. Residues: CASSESGGLGEQYF.